A single sample is the source of the 29 T cell receptor beta chains below, sequenced in a study of cytomegalovirus exposure and HLA in healthy donors. The primer mix had 60 Vbeta and 13 Jbeta primers. Method: immunoSEQ multiplex PCR; TCRdb's copy keeps in-frame clones and lacks some. The repertoire includes 230,000 or so clones, about nine tenths of them detected once, and about 1.5% sits in the top ten. The sample taken for sequencing was PBMCs. These receptors were collected from a girl aged 2 to 9 in good health and CMV-seronegative.

The chain recombines TRBV29-1 with TRBJ2-5; 14 nucleotides line up with TRBD2. Germline V gene lookup returns CDR1 SQVTM and CDR2 ANQGSEA. The junction had 10 bases not matched to a gene; V was cut back by 8 bases and J by 11 bases. The CDR3 runs to 13 residues. The CDR3 nucleotides read TGCAGCACCCGACTAGCGGGGGGGATAGAGCAGTACTTC. Its protein is CSTRLAGGIEQYF.

This chain uses TRBV25-1 with TRBJ2-3; 10 bases map to TRBD2. Germline V gene sequence: CDR1 MGHDK, CDR2 SYGVNS. V dropped 5 bases and J dropped 1; count of bases not matched to a gene: 3. CDR3 length equals 15 residues. The CDR3 nucleotides read TGTGCCAGCAGTTTAGGGACTAGCGGCACAGATACGCAGTATTTT. Translated: CASSLGTSGTDTQYF.

V usage is TRBV19 and J usage is TRBJ1-1; D may be TRBD1 (6 bases). This CDR3 has 13 amino acids. Trimming shortened V by 6 bases and J by 4 bases, and 12 bases separated the two germline ends. Germline CDR1 LNHDA, CDR2 SQIVND (reference sequence). Here the CDR3 reads CASSLDRGTEAFF. Here the CDR3 DNA reads TGTGCCAGTAGCCTGGACAGAGGCACTGAAGCTTTCTTT.

In regard to this clone: The identical CDR3 is also encoded by other nucleotide sequences in the sample. The chain recombines TRBV30 with TRBJ1-1; a weak D match, TRBD1 (5 bases). CDR1 GTSNPN and CDR2 SVGIG come from the germline V gene (reference sequence). Trimming cost V 0 bases and J 4 bases, with 9 bases left between them. The CDR3 is made up of 13 amino acids. Written as DNA, the CDR3 is TGTGCCTGGAGTGTGGGGGGTAGCACTGAAGCTTTCTTT. Translating gives CAWSVGGSTEAFF.

The chain employs TRBV9 and TRBJ2-1; 14 bases match TRBD2. Germline trimming cut 8 bases from V and 4 bases from J; bases unmatched to any gene: 11. CDR1 and CDR2 from the germline V gene are SGDLS and YYNGEE. This CDR3 has 17 residues. The CDR3 nucleotides read TGTGCCAGAAACGATGGACTAGCGGGAGGAGATTACAATGAGCAGTTCTTC. It encodes CARNDGLAGGDYNEQFF.

This CDR3 is CASRVAESYEQYF. The CDR3 DNA is TGTGCCAGCAGGGTAGCGGAAAGCTACGAGCAGTACTTC. The chain carries TRBV5-4 and TRBJ2-7; possibly TRBD2 for D (6 bases). CDR3 size: 13 residues. Germline CDR1 SGHNT, CDR2 YYREEE (reference sequence). Trimming cost V 5 bases and J 3 bases, with 12 bases left between them.

V usage is TRBV28 and J usage is TRBJ1-5; 7 nucleotides line up with TRBD1. V trimming: 6 bases; J trimming: 2 bases; junction bases outside the gene matches: 13. This CDR3 has 17 residues. Germline CDR1 MDHEN, CDR2 SYDVKM. CDR3 in DNA: TGTGCCAGCAGCACGTTATTCAGGGGGGACGGCAATCAGCCCCAGCATTTT. It encodes CASSTLFRGDGNQPQHF.

The CDR3 sequence: CASGLSTGPRWSEQYF. For the CDR3, the DNA is TGTGCTAGTGGTTTGTCTACAGGGCCCCGTTGGTCCGAGCAGTACTTC. This chain connects TRBV12-5 to TRBJ2-7; weak D call: TRBD1 (6 bases). V was clipped by 2 bases and J by 6 bases, with 20 bases between them. This CDR3 comprises 16 residues. Per the germline V gene, CDR1 is LGHNT and CDR2 is FRNRAP.

The chain has TRBV6-1 and TRBJ1-6, with 9 nucleotides matching TRBD1. V shed 4 bases, J shed 5 bases, and the junction held 3 bases outside the gene matches. In germline, CDR1 is MNHNS, CDR2 SASEGT. This CDR3 spans 15 amino acids. The DNA of the CDR3 is TGTGCCAGCAGTGGGGGACAGGGAAATAATTCACCCCTCCACTTT. Amino acids: CASSGGQGNNSPLHF.

This clone has just one count. V is TRBV29-1 and J is TRBJ2-7; D is undetermined. Between the trimmed V and J ends, which lost 0 bases and 0 bases, there was a span of 12 bases. There are 15 residues in the CDR3. Per the germline V gene, CDR1 is SQVTM and CDR2 is ANQGSEA. The CDR3 nucleotides read TGCAGCGTTGAAGATCCACAGTTGAGCTCCTACGAGCAGTACTTC. Amino acids: CSVEDPQLSSYEQYF.

The chain links TRBV5-4 to TRBJ2-1; D is unclear. In germline, CDR1 is SGHNT, CDR2 YYREEE (reference sequence). V lost 4 bases to trimming and J lost 5 bases, with 13 bases between them. This CDR3 has 14 amino acids. The CDR3 region has the DNA TGTGCCAGCAGCCCCCCGGCCAGGAACAATGAGCAGTTCTTC. This gives the protein CASSPPARNNEQFF.

The chain carries TRBV13 and TRBJ1-1; possibly TRBD1 for D (5 bases). Trimming shortened V by 6 bases and J by 5 bases, and 10 bases separated the two germline ends. CDR1 and CDR2 (germline): PRHDT, FYEKMQ (reference sequence). The CDR3 totals 12 residues. In DNA form, the CDR3 reads TGTGCCAGCAGTTCAGGGTTTACTGAAGCTTTCTTT. It codes for CASSSGFTEAFF.

The V and J genes are TRBV11-2 and TRBJ2-3, with 8 bases identical to TRBD2. With V trimmed by 3 bases and J by 5 bases, 4 bases remained unmatched. The germline V gene has CDR1 SGHAT and CDR2 FQNNGV. This CDR3 is built from 14 residues. The chain's CDR3 is CASSLGLGGDTQYF. CDR3 nucleotides: TGTGCCAGCAGCTTGGGACTAGGGGGAGATACGCAGTATTTT.

As for this clone: The junction departs from germline at one end; a sequencing error may be responsible. J is TRBJ1-5 and V is TRBV7-9; D possibly corresponds to TRBD1 (6 bases). CDR1 is SEHNR and CDR2 is FQNEAQ in the germline V gene (reference sequence). There are 12 residues in the CDR3. Here the CDR3 DNA reads TGTTCCAGCAGCCTACAGGGACAGCCCCAGCATTTT. Amino acids: CSSSLQGQPQHF.

This clone was recorded a few times. The chain links TRBV4-1 to TRBJ1-1; 7 bases match TRBD1. The CDR3 length is 15 residues. J gave up 1 base and V 0 bases, and 2 bases lay outside the gene matches. Germline V gene data show CDR1 as MGHRA and CDR2 as YSYEKL. This CDR3 reads CASSQEGGWNTEAFF. As DNA, the CDR3 is TGCGCCAGCAGCCAAGAAGGGGGCTGGAACACTGAAGCTTTCTTT.

The chain carries TRBV27 and TRBJ2-3; D possibly corresponds to TRBD1 (6 bases). V lost 5 bases and J lost 0, with 12 bases in between. Germline assignment: CDR1 MNHEY and CDR2 SMNVEV (reference sequence). The CDR3 spans 15 residues. Written as DNA, the CDR3 is TGTGCCAGCAGTGAGGACAGACCTAGCACAGATACGCAGTATTTT. Protein sequence: CASSEDRPSTDTQYF.

This sequence joins TRBV6-1 and TRBJ1-2; a weak D match, TRBD1 (6 bases). V lost 2 bases, J lost 10 bases, and 17 bases lay in between. Germline CDR1 MNHNS, CDR2 SASEGT. CDR3 length: 14 residues. The CDR3 nucleotides read TGTGCCAGCAGTGAACAGGGGCAGGCTAGTGCCTACACCTTC. Its protein product is CASSEQGQASAYTF.

V usage is TRBV14 and J usage is TRBJ1-5, with D perhaps TRBD1 (6 bases). The germline CDR1 and CDR2 sequences are SGHDN and FVKESK. The CDR3 is 14 amino acids. Trimming left V 3 bases short and J 3 bases short, with 9 bases between. Here the CDR3 DNA reads TGTGCCAGCAGCCATGCAGGGGCCAATCAGCCCCAGCATTTT. Protein product: CASSHAGANQPQHF.

This sequence joins TRBV6-1 and TRBJ2-7; 8 bases agree with TRBD1. CDR1 MNHNS and CDR2 SASEGT come from the germline V gene. The CDR3 runs to 14 residues. Unmatched junction bases numbered 7, after V lost 6 bases and J lost 3 bases. This chain's CDR3 is CASRAGQGFYEQYF. The CDR3 coding sequence is TGTGCCAGCAGGGCCGGACAGGGCTTCTACGAGCAGTACTTC.

The V and J genes are TRBV30 and TRBJ2-7, with D possibly being TRBD1 (6 bases). CDR1 and CDR2 (germline): GTSNPN, SVGIG (reference sequence). CDR3 size: 12 residues. Trimming stripped 5 bases from V and 5 bases from J, with 13 bases between. CDR3 DNA: TGTGCCTGGGGACAGTCCCTAAACGAGCAGTACTTC. Its protein is CAWGQSLNEQYF.

The chain links TRBV6-5 to TRBJ1-1; D is ambiguous. The CDR3 runs 13 residues. V was trimmed by 4 bases and J by 1 base, leaving 7 bases between them. Germline CDR1 and CDR2: MNHEY and SVGAGI. CDR3 protein: CASSFPGNTEAFF. CDR3 nucleotide sequence: TGTGCCAGCAGTTTTCCCGGGAACACTGAAGCTTTCTTT.

CDR3 in DNA: TGTGCCAGTAGCCGACAGGGGGCGCGCATCGGGGAGCTGTTTTTT. This translates into CASSRQGARIGELFF. This chain joins TRBV19 and TRBJ2-2, with 10 bases fitting TRBD1. Looked up from germline, CDR1 is LNHDA and CDR2 is SQIVND (reference sequence). The CDR3 consists of 15 residues. Unmatched junction bases numbered 8, after V lost 6 bases and J lost 7 bases. Combining the CDR3 with reference TRBV19 and TRBJ2-2 gives the whole variable domain DGGITQSPKYLFRKEGQNVTLSCEQNLNHDAMYWYRQDPGQGLRLIYYSQIVNDFQKGDIAEGYSVSREKKESFPLTVTSAQKNPTAFYLCASSRQGARIGELFFGEGSRLTVL.

The chain links TRBV19 to TRBJ1-6, with D uncertain. Trimming shortened V by 5 bases and J by 2 bases, and 19 bases separated the two germline ends. The CDR3 sequence is 18 residues long. Looked up from germline, CDR1 is LNHDA and CDR2 is SQIVND (reference sequence). CDR3 loop: CASSDTPPGSTYNSPLHF. The CDR3 coding sequence is TGTGCCAGTAGTGACACGCCACCGGGGAGCACCTATAATTCACCCCTCCACTTT.

The V and J genes are TRBV7-9 and TRBJ1-1; the match to TRBD1 covers 8 bases. The CDR3 totals 14 residues. V shed 3 bases and J 6 bases; nucleotides not matched to a gene: 6. CDR1 SEHNR and CDR2 FQNEAQ come from the germline V gene (reference sequence). This CDR3 is CASSFGQGRAEAFF. The CDR3 region has the DNA TGTGCCAGCAGCTTCGGACAGGGTCGCGCTGAAGCTTTCTTT.

The J gene is TRBJ2-1, the V gene TRBV25-1, with D possibly TRBD2 on 5 matching bases. Germline CDR1 and CDR2: MGHDK and SYGVNS. This CDR3 has 16 amino acids. The ends were cut back, 2 bases at V and 0 bases at J, with 11 bases in the middle. The CDR3 nucleotides read TGTGCCAGCAGTGAAGGAGGACGTACCTCCTACAATGAGCAGTTCTTC. Protein sequence: CASSEGGRTSYNEQFF.

The chain carries TRBV10-1 and TRBJ2-2; D is possibly TRBD2 (7 bases). V gave up 6 bases and J gave up 5 bases, with 13 bases separating them. Germline V gives CDR1 WNHNN, CDR2 SYGVQD (reference sequence). The CDR3 covers 14 residues. CDR3 nucleotides: TGCGCCAGCAGCGAACAGGGAGGGACCGGGGAGCTGTTTTTT. Translated: CASSEQGGTGELFF.

V usage is TRBV6-4 and J usage is TRBJ2-4, with D possibly TRBD2 on 5 matching bases. Trimming left V 3 bases short and J 9 bases short, with 12 bases between. The CDR3 is 13 residues long. The germline V gene encodes CDR1 MRHNA and CDR2 SNTAGT. CDR3 protein: CASSEFSRGIQYF. The CDR3 region has the DNA TGTGCCAGCAGTGAATTTTCCCGGGGCATTCAGTACTTC.

This rearrangement joins TRBV29-1 to TRBJ1-5; 7 bases line up with TRBD1. From germline, CDR1 is SQVTM and CDR2 ANQGSEA. V lost 3 bases and J lost 4; bases outside the gene matches: 3. The CDR3 length is 13 residues. The CDR3 DNA is TGCAGCGTTGACGTGGGACAGAATCAGCCCCAGCATTTT. Protein: CSVDVGQNQPQHF.

The V gene is TRBV6-1, the J gene TRBJ1-4; the match to TRBD1 covers 7 bases. Germline V gene data show CDR1 as MNHNS and CDR2 as SASEGT. V trimming: 7 bases; J trimming: 1 base; junction bases outside the gene matches: 6. This CDR3 region has 15 residues. CDR3 loop: CASTEWDRTNEKLFF. DNA of the CDR3: TGTGCCAGCACCGAGTGGGACAGAACTAATGAAAAACTGTTTTTT.